This note documents a single T cell receptor (beta chain) sequence. The antigen is not known. With a J-beta primer mix and a sample-barcoded 5' primer, a second PCR ran 7 to 11 cycles. MiXCR, applied by TCRdb to the 5' RACE reads, yields one record per CDR3 protein. The sample shows 1.4 million to 1.5 million distinct CDR3 sequences, approximately 38% of them seen only once. This specimen comes from a study of blood T cells in healthy people across ages. Looking at the study overall: T cells yielded about one barcoded beta molecule per two cells through template switching. General study results and limits: In these data, TCR beta diversity tracked strongly with naive T cell percentage. Significant beta diversity loss was already apparent by age roughly 38, declining roughly linearly.

The V gene end was trimmed by 3 bases and the J gene end by 10 bases; junction bases not matched to a gene: 12. Germline-derived CDR1 and CDR2 are DFQATT and SNEGSKA (reference sequence). The length of the CDR3 is 15 residues. The donors, all healthy, were Caucasians living in Russia, aged roughly 6 to 100. The source of this sequence is a young woman in good health. This chain joins TRBV20-1 and TRBJ2-1, with 10 bases aligning to TRBD2. The sample comprised blood. The CDR3 DNA sequence: TGCAGTGCTAGGGGTGTCCCTAGCGGGAGTGGAGAGCAGTTCTTC. This codes for CSARGVPSGSGEQFF.